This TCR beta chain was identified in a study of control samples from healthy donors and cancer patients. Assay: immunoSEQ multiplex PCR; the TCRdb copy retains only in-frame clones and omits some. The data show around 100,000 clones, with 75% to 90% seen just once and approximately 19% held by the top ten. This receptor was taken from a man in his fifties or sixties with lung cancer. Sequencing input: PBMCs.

The CDR3 DNA sequence: TGTGCCAGCAGCTTAGGAGCGGGGGGGGACTCTGGGGCCAACGTCCTGACTTTC. It yields the protein CASSLGAGGDSGANVLTF. The gene calls are TRBV7-3 and TRBJ2-6, with 10 positions matching TRBD2. This CDR3 is 18 amino acids long. Germline CDR1 SGHTA, CDR2 FQGTGA. V lost 2 bases to trimming and J lost 0 bases; unmatched junction nucleotides: 4.